A selection of T cell receptor beta chains follows, all from one sample in a study of shared clonotypes between healthy human individuals. Using immunoSEQ multiplex PCR, the repertoire was profiled, and TCRdb retains in-frame clones only, with some absent. There are about 1 million clones in the sample; approximately 70% occur only once, and 1.5% lies in the top ten. The sample comprised memory CD4+ T cells sorted from blood. These receptors were taken from a man between 18 and 29 years old in good health. Both conserved end residues are part of each CDR3. D genes are given only for firm matches. Clone size is given for some rows only: seen once, a few or many times, or a class if the clone is expanded.

J gene: TRBJ1-6; clone size: -; V gene: TRBV6-5; D gene: -; CDR3 protein: CASTDSSNSPLHF; CDR3 DNA: TGTGCCAGCACCGACAGTTCGAATTCACCCCTCCACTTT
J gene: TRBJ2-1; clone size: -; V gene: TRBV27; D gene: -; CDR3 protein: CASIPERMTYNEQFF; CDR3 DNA: TGTGCCAGCATTCCAGAGCGTATGACCTACAATGAGCAGTTCTTC
J gene: TRBJ1-1; clone size: few; V gene: TRBV30; D gene: -; CDR3 protein: CAWSPNSEAFF; CDR3 DNA: TGTGCCTGGAGCCCGAATTCTGAAGCTTTCTTT
J gene: TRBJ2-1; clone size: -; V gene: TRBV4-1; D gene: -; CDR3 protein: CASSQEIVLGPPEQFF; CDR3 DNA: TGCGCCAGCAGCCAAGAAATTGTATTAGGCCCTCCTGAGCAGTTCTTC
J gene: TRBJ2-3; clone size: -; V gene: TRBV2; D gene: -; CDR3 protein: CASSARFTDTQYF; CDR3 DNA: TGTGCCAGCTCTGCGCGGTTCACAGATACGCAGTATTTT
J gene: TRBJ2-3; clone size: -; V gene: TRBV10-2; D gene: -; CDR3 protein: CATNGGRTDTQYF; CDR3 DNA: TGCGCCACCAACGGGGGGCGAACAGATACGCAGTATTTT
J gene: TRBJ2-7; clone size: -; V gene: TRBV11-2; D gene: TRBD1; CDR3 protein: CASSPGQGVYEQYF; CDR3 DNA: TGTGCCAGCAGCCCAGGACAGGGGGTCTACGAGCAGTACTTC
J gene: TRBJ1-5; clone size: once; V gene: TRBV28; D gene: -; CDR3 protein: CASSLHGLGNQPQHF; CDR3 DNA: TGTGCCAGCAGTTTACATGGGTTGGGCAATCAGCCCCAGCATTTT
J gene: TRBJ1-2; clone size: few; V gene: TRBV28; D gene: -; CDR3 protein: CASISGANYGYTF; CDR3 DNA: TGTGCCAGCATATCGGGGGCTAACTATGGCTACACCTTC
J gene: TRBJ1-6; clone size: -; V gene: TRBV28; D gene: -; CDR3 protein: CASSLADQARSPLHF; CDR3 DNA: TGTGCCAGCAGTTTAGCGGACCAGGCGAGATCACCCCTCCACTTT
J gene: TRBJ1-1; clone size: -; V gene: TRBV19; D gene: -; CDR3 protein: CASINRGNTEAFF; CDR3 DNA: TGTGCCAGCATAAACCGTGGGAACACTGAAGCTTTCTTT
J gene: TRBJ1-4; clone size: -; V gene: TRBV18; D gene: -; CDR3 protein: CASSRGLDEKLFF; CDR3 DNA: TGTGCCAGCTCACGAGGGCTCGACGAAAAACTGTTTTTT
J gene: TRBJ1-2; clone size: once; V gene: TRBV28; D gene: -; CDR3 protein: CASSLTGSGYTF; CDR3 DNA: TGTGCCAGCAGTTTAACGGGAAGTGGCTACACCTTC
J gene: TRBJ2-7; clone size: few; V gene: TRBV18; D gene: -; CDR3 protein: CASSPSTREQYF; CDR3 DNA: TGTGCCAGCTCACCGTCAACCCGCGAGCAGTACTTC
J gene: TRBJ1-4; clone size: many; V gene: TRBV5-1; D gene: -; CDR3 protein: CASSLVGANEKLFF; CDR3 DNA: TGCGCCAGCAGCTTGGTGGGGGCTAATGAAAAACTGTTTTTT
J gene: TRBJ2-5; clone size: few; V gene: TRBV7-2; D gene: TRBD2; CDR3 protein: CASSRTSGRETQYF; CDR3 DNA: TGTGCCAGCAGCCGGACTAGCGGGAGAGAGACCCAGTACTTC
J gene: TRBJ1-6; clone size: -; V gene: TRBV19; D gene: -; CDR3 protein: CASSDSNNSPLHF; CDR3 DNA: TGTGCCAGTAGTGACAGTAACAATTCACCCCTCCACTTT
J gene: TRBJ2-7; clone size: -; V gene: TRBV2; D gene: TRBD1; CDR3 protein: CASSRGRESYEQYF; CDR3 DNA: TGTGCCAGCAGTAGGGGGCGCGAATCCTACGAGCAGTACTTC
J gene: TRBJ1-2; clone size: -; V gene: TRBV30; D gene: -; CDR3 protein: CAWSVQGPYGYTF; CDR3 DNA: TGTGCCTGGAGTGTCCAGGGCCCCTATGGCTACACCTTC
J gene: TRBJ1-4; clone size: -; V gene: TRBV9; D gene: -; CDR3 protein: CASSPRNNEKLFF; CDR3 DNA: TGTGCCAGCAGCCCCCGGAATAATGAAAAACTGTTTTTT
J gene: TRBJ2-1; clone size: -; V gene: TRBV27; D gene: TRBD1; CDR3 protein: CASSSSFGTGSYNEQFF; CDR3 DNA: TGTGCCAGCAGTTCCTCCTTCGGGACAGGGTCCTACAATGAGCAGTTCTTC
J gene: TRBJ2-7; clone size: -; V gene: TRBV9; D gene: -; CDR3 protein: CASSRGVPSSYEQYF; CDR3 DNA: TGTGCCAGCAGCAGGGGCGTCCCGAGCTCCTACGAGCAGTACTTC
J gene: TRBJ2-2; clone size: few; V gene: TRBV25-1; D gene: TRBD1; CDR3 protein: CASSSGTGGNTGELFF; CDR3 DNA: TGTGCCAGCAGCTCCGGGACAGGGGGGAACACCGGGGAGCTGTTTTTT
J gene: TRBJ2-2; clone size: -; V gene: TRBV4-1; D gene: -; CDR3 protein: CASRGGAETGELFF; CDR3 DNA: TGCGCCAGCAGAGGGGGGGCGGAAACCGGGGAGCTGTTTTTT
J gene: TRBJ2-1; clone size: -; V gene: TRBV19; D gene: -; CDR3 protein: CASSSRIWEQFF; CDR3 DNA: TGTGCCAGTAGTTCCCGCATATGGGAGCAGTTCTTC
J gene: TRBJ2-1; clone size: -; V gene: TRBV7-2; D gene: -; CDR3 protein: CASSLGLGAYNEQFF; CDR3 DNA: TGTGCCAGCAGCTTAGGCTTAGGAGCCTACAATGAGCAGTTCTTC
J gene: TRBJ1-5; clone size: -; V gene: TRBV2; D gene: -; CDR3 protein: CASSSGPVSNQPQHF; CDR3 DNA: TGTGCCAGCTCTTCGGGCCCTGTATCAAATCAGCCCCAGCATTTT
J gene: TRBJ1-3; clone size: -; V gene: TRBV5-4; D gene: TRBD1; CDR3 protein: CASSSQGTGNTIYF; CDR3 DNA: TGTGCCAGCAGCTCACAGGGGACTGGAAACACCATATATTTT
J gene: TRBJ2-3; clone size: -; V gene: TRBV7-2; D gene: TRBD2; CDR3 protein: CASSSRLAEGADTQYF; CDR3 DNA: TGTGCCAGCAGCTCGAGACTAGCGGAGGGCGCAGATACGCAGTATTTT
J gene: TRBJ2-3; clone size: -; V gene: TRBV5-4; D gene: -; CDR3 protein: CASSLGGTGRTDTQYF; CDR3 DNA: TGTGCCAGCAGCTTGGGCGGGACGGGACGCACAGATACGCAGTATTTT
J gene: TRBJ2-1; clone size: -; V gene: TRBV5-8; D gene: TRBD1; CDR3 protein: CASSRQGAYNEQFF; CDR3 DNA: TGTGCCAGCAGTCGACAGGGTGCCTACAATGAGCAGTTCTTC
J gene: TRBJ1-6; clone size: -; V gene: TRBV6-1; D gene: -; CDR3 protein: CATGYGVEDNSPLHF; CDR3 DNA: TGTGCCACCGGTTATGGGGTGGAGGATAATTCACCCCTCCACTTT
J gene: TRBJ2-2; clone size: -; V gene: TRBV15; D gene: TRBD1; CDR3 protein: CATSRDRTYTGELFF; CDR3 DNA: TGTGCCACCAGCAGGGACAGGACATACACCGGGGAGCTGTTTTTT
J gene: TRBJ1-2; clone size: few; V gene: TRBV23-1; D gene: -; CDR3 protein: CASSQIATSVYGYTF; CDR3 DNA: TGCGCCAGCAGTCAGATAGCAACATCGGTCTATGGCTACACCTTC
J gene: TRBJ1-1; clone size: few; V gene: TRBV5-5; D gene: -; CDR3 protein: CASSFSGTLLNTEAFF; CDR3 DNA: TGTGCCAGCAGCTTCTCCGGGACACTTCTGAACACTGAAGCTTTCTTT
J gene: TRBJ1-1; clone size: -; V gene: TRBV10-3; D gene: TRBD1; CDR3 protein: CAISGPGGPAFF; CDR3 DNA: TGTGCCATCAGTGGGCCAGGGGGGCCGGCTTTCTTT
J gene: TRBJ2-1; clone size: -; V gene: TRBV5-6; D gene: -; CDR3 protein: CASSNGTRLAEQFF; CDR3 DNA: TGTGCCAGCAGCAACGGGACTCGATTAGCAGAGCAGTTCTTC
J gene: TRBJ2-7; clone size: -; V gene: TRBV7-9; D gene: -; CDR3 protein: CASNDLLGTFKGYEQYF; CDR3 DNA: TGTGCCAGCAATGATCTTCTGGGAACCTTCAAAGGGTACGAGCAGTACTTC
J gene: TRBJ2-3; clone size: -; V gene: TRBV9; D gene: -; CDR3 protein: CASSVEGGTDTQYF; CDR3 DNA: TGTGCCAGCAGCGTGGAGGGGGGCACAGATACGCAGTATTTT
J gene: TRBJ2-4; clone size: -; V gene: TRBV10-3; D gene: TRBD2; CDR3 protein: CAISEGRTSGGSKNIQYF; CDR3 DNA: TGTGCCATCAGTGAGGGACGGACTAGCGGGGGGTCCAAAAACATTCAGTACTTC
J gene: TRBJ2-3; clone size: -; V gene: TRBV5-1; D gene: TRBD2; CDR3 protein: CASSLTLAGGGTDTQYF; CDR3 DNA: TGCGCCAGCAGCTTAACCCTAGCGGGAGGGGGTACAGATACGCAGTATTTT
J gene: TRBJ2-7; clone size: few; V gene: TRBV27; D gene: -; CDR3 protein: CASSVSIGYEQYF; CDR3 DNA: TGTGCCAGCAGTGTCAGCATAGGCTACGAGCAGTACTTC
J gene: TRBJ1-1; clone size: -; V gene: TRBV7-9; D gene: TRBD1; CDR3 protein: CASSPGQGNTEAFF; CDR3 DNA: TGTGCCAGCAGCCCCGGACAGGGGAACACTGAAGCTTTCTTT
J gene: TRBJ1-6; clone size: -; V gene: TRBV10-3; D gene: -; CDR3 protein: CAISGQGDNSPLHF; CDR3 DNA: TGTGCCATCAGTGGACAAGGAGATAATTCACCCCTCCACTTT
J gene: TRBJ2-1; clone size: -; V gene: TRBV5-1; D gene: TRBD2; CDR3 protein: CASSFPLAGGSSYNEQFF; CDR3 DNA: TGCGCCAGCAGCTTCCCCTTAGCGGGAGGTAGCTCCTACAATGAGCAGTTCTTC
J gene: TRBJ2-2; clone size: -; V gene: TRBV4-3; D gene: -; CDR3 protein: CASSQDMDTGELFF; CDR3 DNA: TGCGCCAGCAGCCAAGATATGGACACCGGGGAGCTGTTTTTT
J gene: TRBJ2-4; clone size: -; V gene: TRBV19; D gene: TRBD1; CDR3 protein: CASSNSGQGASNIQYF; CDR3 DNA: TGTGCCAGTAGCAATTCCGGACAGGGGGCGTCGAACATTCAGTACTTC
J gene: TRBJ1-2; clone size: -; V gene: TRBV9; D gene: -; CDR3 protein: CASSGLLGVNYGYTF; CDR3 DNA: TGTGCCAGCAGCGGACTCCTGGGGGTTAACTATGGCTACACCTTC
J gene: TRBJ2-1; clone size: -; V gene: TRBV4-3; D gene: TRBD2; CDR3 protein: CASSHRLADNEQFF; CDR3 DNA: TGCGCCAGCAGCCACCGACTAGCGGACAATGAGCAGTTCTTC
J gene: TRBJ1-2; clone size: -; V gene: TRBV28; D gene: -; CDR3 protein: CASSWLGGGPINYGYTF; CDR3 DNA: TGTGCCAGCAGTTGGCTCGGGGGAGGACCGATAAACTATGGCTACACCTTC
J gene: TRBJ2-6; clone size: -; V gene: TRBV19; D gene: -; CDR3 protein: CASSPGRTPGANVLTF; CDR3 DNA: TGTGCCAGTAGTCCCGGACGCACGCCTGGGGCCAACGTCCTGACTTTC
J gene: TRBJ2-7; clone size: many; V gene: TRBV27; D gene: -; CDR3 protein: CASRTLGEQYF; CDR3 DNA: TGTGCCAGCCGGACACTAGGGGAGCAGTACTTC
J gene: TRBJ2-1; clone size: -; V gene: TRBV5-4; D gene: TRBD2; CDR3 protein: CASSLRLAGGPSEQFF; CDR3 DNA: TGTGCCAGCAGCTTGAGACTAGCGGGAGGGCCGAGTGAGCAGTTCTTC
J gene: TRBJ2-7; clone size: -; V gene: TRBV4-1; D gene: TRBD2; CDR3 protein: CASSQEEGTSFYEQYF; CDR3 DNA: TGCGCCAGCAGCCAAGAGGAGGGGACTAGCTTCTACGAGCAGTACTTC
J gene: TRBJ2-1; clone size: few; V gene: TRBV9; D gene: TRBD1; CDR3 protein: CASSVAGTGGWNEQFF; CDR3 DNA: TGTGCCAGCAGCGTAGCGGGGACAGGGGGCTGGAATGAGCAGTTCTTC
J gene: TRBJ2-1; clone size: once; V gene: TRBV2; D gene: -; CDR3 protein: CASSDLGGPADEQFF; CDR3 DNA: TGTGCCAGCAGTGATCTGGGGGGCCCTGCGGATGAGCAGTTCTTC
J gene: TRBJ1-4; clone size: -; V gene: TRBV30; D gene: -; CDR3 protein: CAWSDPIQASNEKLFF; CDR3 DNA: TGTGCCTGGAGTGATCCGATCCAGGCCTCTAATGAAAAACTGTTTTTT